The rows below give T cell receptor beta chains drawn from one sample of a study of graft-versus-host responses after intestinal transplantation. For these receptors, no antigen is known. TCRdb's copy holds only in-frame clones and misses some; the assay was immunoSEQ multiplex PCR. Of more than 65,000 clones in the sample, 84% were seen once. The source was unstimulated CD4+ T cells sorted from spleen or lymph node cells, collected before transplant. All receptors derive from a human donor who was the organ donor for an intestinal transplant. Each CDR3 is given with its conserved first and last residue. The D gene is left open where the match is weak. Clone size is stated in some rows and not others, as once, few, many or a class when expanded.

>TRBD1|TRBV19|TRBJ1-6|.
CASSAEDRVYNSPLHF
TGTGCCAGTAGTGCAGAAGACAGGGTATATAATTCACCCCTCCACTTT
>TRBD1|TRBV2|TRBJ2-2|.
CASSEARSAGGTGELFF
TGTGCCAGCAGTGAGGCGAGGTCGGCAGGGGGCACCGGGGAGCTGTTTTTT
>.|TRBV7-7|TRBJ2-5|.
CASSSTGPGETQYF
TGTGCTAGCAGCTCCACCGGGCCGGGGGAGACCCAGTACTTC
>.|TRBV6-5|TRBJ1-1|once
CASSYHGQGGTEAFF
TGTGCCAGCAGTTACCATGGTCAGGGAGGGACTGAAGCTTTCTTT
>.|TRBV10-1|TRBJ1-2|.
CASSESSQGYGYTF
TGCGCCAGCAGTGAGTCCTCCCAGGGTTATGGCTACACCTTC
>.|TRBV10-1|TRBJ1-5|.
CASSDGVNQPQHF
TGCGCCAGCAGTGATGGAGTGAATCAGCCCCAGCATTTT
>.|TRBV7-9|TRBJ2-1|.
CASSFYSGSYNEQFF
TGTGCCAGCAGCTTTTACTCGGGCTCCTACAATGAGCAGTTCTTC
>.|TRBV2|TRBJ2-2|.
CASSPSQNTGELFF
TGTGCCAGCTCCCCATCCCAGAACACCGGGGAGCTGTTTTTT
>.|TRBV21-1|TRBJ1-2|once
CASSKGSPLFGGYTF
TGTGCCAGCAGCAAGGGCTCGCCTCTATTTGGTGGCTACACCTTC
>.|TRBV6-6|TRBJ1-1|.
CASSYSNLPDTEAFF
TGTGCCAGCAGTTACTCGAATTTACCGGACACTGAAGCTTTCTTT
>.|TRBV11-3|TRBJ2-5|.
CASSRGLIQGETQYF
TGTGCCAGCAGCCGCGGATTGATTCAGGGAGAGACCCAGTACTTC
>.|TRBV5-1|TRBJ2-2|.
CASSRGAFPSSTGELFF
TGCGCCAGCAGCCGGGGGGCCTTCCCCTCGAGCACCGGGGAGCTGTTTTTT
>.|TRBV10-3|TRBJ1-3|few
CAAGIESSGNTIYF
TGTGCCGCGGGAATAGAGAGCTCTGGAAACACCATATATTTT
>.|TRBV10-2|TRBJ1-2|.
CASSTQVVSYGYTF
TGCGCCAGCAGTACCCAGGTTGTGAGCTATGGCTACACCTTC
>.|TRBV1|TRBJ1-6|.
CTSSQQGSSYNSPLHF
TGCACCAGCAGCCAACAGGGCAGCTCCTATAATTCACCCCTCCACTTT
>TRBD2|TRBV28|TRBJ2-1|.
CASSFISGLDIHNEQFF
TGTGCCAGCAGTTTTATCTCGGGACTAGACATACACAATGAGCAGTTCTTC
>.|TRBV18|TRBJ1-5|once
CASSGVDQPQHF
TGTGCCAGCTCCGGGGTTGACCAGCCCCAGCATTTT
>TRBD1|TRBV19|TRBJ2-1|few
CASSNPRTGLSSYNEQFF
TGTGCCAGTAGTAATCCCCGGACAGGGTTGAGCTCCTACAATGAGCAGTTCTTC
>TRBD2|TRBV2|TRBJ2-1|.
CASSAIPGLAVHEQFF
TGTGCCAGCAGTGCGATCCCGGGACTAGCCGTCCATGAGCAGTTCTTC
>TRBD1|TRBV4-2|TRBJ1-3|few
CASSPAGQGNTIYF
TGTGCCAGCAGCCCCGCGGGACAGGGAAACACCATATATTTT
>.|TRBV28|TRBJ1-1|.
CASSSGGGPGTEAFF
TGTGCCAGCAGTTCCGGGGGGGGCCCGGGCACTGAAGCTTTCTTT
>TRBD1|TRBV7-2|TRBJ1-2|.
CASSRQSGQLENGYTF
TGTGCCAGCAGCCGGCAATCGGGACAGTTAGAGAATGGCTACACCTTC
>TRBD2|TRBV5-6|TRBJ2-3|once
CASSWGTSGGRTSTDTQYF
TGTGCCAGCAGCTGGGGGACTAGCGGGGGGCGAACTAGCACAGATACGCAGTATTTT
>TRBD1|TRBV28|TRBJ1-1|few
CASNGQVTVREAFF
TGTGCCAGCAACGGACAGGTTACCGTTAGGGAAGCTTTCTTT
>TRBD1|TRBV7-9|TRBJ1-6|few
CASSLSLGQGNSPLHF
TGTGCCAGCAGCTTATCCCTGGGACAGGGTAATTCACCCCTCCACTTT
>.|TRBV7-7|TRBJ2-5|.
CASSFLARETQYF
TGTGCTAGCAGCTTCTTAGCCCGGGAGACCCAGTACTTC
>TRBD1|TRBV5-1|TRBJ1-2|few
CASRDRDYGYTF
TGCGCCAGCCGGGACAGGGACTATGGCTACACCTTC
>TRBD2|TRBV9|TRBJ2-1|.
CASSSRDYSYNEQFF
TGTGCCAGCAGCTCCCGGGACTACTCCTACAATGAGCAGTTCTTC
>TRBD2|TRBV27|TRBJ2-5|.
CASAAGVVETQYF
TGTGCCAGCGCCGCGGGGGTGGTAGAGACCCAGTACTTC
>.|TRBV5-1|TRBJ2-3|.
CASSFSGAGDTQYF
TGCGCCAGCAGCTTTAGCGGAGCGGGAGATACGCAGTATTTT
>TRBD1|TRBV15|TRBJ1-2|few
CATSPGTGGFGYTF
TGTGCCACCAGCCCCGGGACAGGGGGCTTTGGCTACACCTTC
>TRBD1|TRBV5-1|TRBJ2-5|.
CATSTGDQETQYF
TGCGCCACTTCGACAGGGGACCAAGAGACCCAGTACTTC
>TRBD1|TRBV2|TRBJ2-5|.
CASSEAGTGKIAGAQYF
TGTGCCAGCAGTGAAGCTGGGACAGGGAAGATTGCGGGGGCCCAGTACTTC
>TRBD2|TRBV28|TRBJ2-1|.
CASSFPGGAYNEQFF
TGTGCCAGCAGTTTCCCGGGGGGGGCTTACAATGAGCAGTTCTTC
>.|TRBV5-6|TRBJ1-5|.
CASSLFGRPQHF
TGTGCCAGCAGCTTGTTCGGGAGGCCCCAGCATTTT
>.|TRBV7-6|TRBJ2-2|.
CASSRQGALGRGTGELFF
TGTGCCAGCAGCCGCCAAGGAGCATTGGGGCGCGGCACCGGGGAGCTGTTTTTT
>.|TRBV27|TRBJ2-3|.
CASSLTLGRTDTQYF
TGTGCCAGCAGTTTAACACTAGGACGCACAGATACGCAGTATTTT
>.|TRBV2|TRBJ2-1|.
CASSQGWYEQFF
TGTGCCAGCAGTCAGGGTTGGTATGAGCAGTTCTTC
>TRBD2|TRBV27|TRBJ2-5|.
CASSLTSGETQYF
TGTGCCAGCAGTTTGACTAGCGGAGAGACCCAGTACTTC
>.|TRBV5-1|TRBJ2-3|.
CASSLPFAGTSTDTQYF
TGCGCCAGCAGCTTACCCTTTGCGGGGACTAGCACAGATACGCAGTATTTT
>TRBD1|TRBV7-6|TRBJ1-5|.
CASSPTQTGGNQPQHF
TGTGCCAGCAGCCCCACCCAGACAGGGGGAAATCAGCCCCAGCATTTT
>.|TRBV2|TRBJ1-2|.
CASSRTGVGYTF
TGTGCCAGCAGCAGGACGGGGGTGGGCTACACCTTC
>TRBD2|TRBV6-5|TRBJ2-5|.
CASSRGGSGGETQYF
TGTGCCAGCAGTCGCGGGGGGTCGGGTGGAGAGACCCAGTACTTC
>TRBD1|TRBV6-6|TRBJ1-2|.
CASSYLQGTANYGYTF
TGTGCCAGCAGTTACCTACAGGGGACGGCTAACTATGGCTACACCTTC
>.|TRBV29-1|TRBJ2-5|.
CSVELRFGGTGQETQYF
TGCAGCGTTGAGTTGCGATTTGGGGGGACGGGACAAGAGACCCAGTACTTC
>TRBD2|TRBV5-6|TRBJ2-2|once
CASSSSGLAWGTGELFF
TGTGCCAGCAGCTCCTCTGGACTAGCGTGGGGCACCGGGGAGCTGTTTTTT
>TRBD1|TRBV18|TRBJ1-2|once
CASSQGQDSYGYTF
TGTGCCAGCTCACAGGGACAGGATTCTTATGGCTACACCTTC
>TRBD1|TRBV6-5|TRBJ1-2|once
CASSYTGTGETYGYTF
TGTGCCAGCAGTTATACCGGGACAGGGGAGACCTATGGCTACACCTTC
>TRBD2|TRBV28|TRBJ2-5|.
CASSQGLAAQYF
TGTGCCAGCAGTCAGGGACTAGCGGCACAGTACTTC
>.|TRBV6-5|TRBJ2-1|.
CASSYSGEGYNEQFF
TGTGCCAGCAGTTACTCCGGGGAAGGGTACAATGAGCAGTTCTTC
>.|TRBV29-1|TRBJ2-3|.
CSVGTETQYF
TGCAGCGTTGGGACTGAGACGCAGTATTTT
>.|TRBV5-1|TRBJ2-1|.
CASSLTWDSGAEQFF
TGCGCCAGCAGCTTGACGTGGGACTCGGGAGCGGAGCAGTTCTTC
>.|TRBV28|TRBJ1-2|few
CATHTYGYTF
TGTGCCACACATACCTATGGCTACACCTTC
>.|TRBV23-1|TRBJ2-1|.
CASSRWGVINEQFF
TGCGCCAGCAGTCGGTGGGGGGTAATCAATGAGCAGTTCTTC
>TRBD2|TRBV28|TRBJ2-1|once
CASSGGSGGSYNEQFF
TGTGCCAGCAGTGGAGGTAGCGGGGGCTCCTACAATGAGCAGTTCTTC